One and the same sample provided the 10 T cell receptor beta chains below, sequenced in a study of T-cell reconstitution after alpha-beta-depleted transplantation in children. Unique molecular identifiers tagged the TCRbeta library. One entry per CDR3 protein, called by TCRdb with MiXCR from the PCR reads. The sample has more than 550,000 distinct CDR3 sequences; about 11% are singletons. The starting material was PBMCs from the stem cell graft donor, obtained from the stem cell graft. These receptors all stem from a human donor who donated a stem cell graft to a child with acute myeloid leukemia.

The table lists this clonotype with a few counts. The V and J genes are TRBV25-1 and TRBJ2-1; the D is unclear. Germline V gene sequence: CDR1 MGHDK, CDR2 SYGVNS. The CDR3 is 14 amino acids. V was shortened by 7 bases and J by 0 bases, with 10 bases between the two germline ends. CDR3 coding DNA: TGTGCCAGCAAGGCGGATTCCTCCTACAATGAGCAGTTCTTC. Its translation is CASKADSSYNEQFF.

This clonotype was detected many times. The gene calls are TRBV13 and TRBJ2-3; 8 bases agree with TRBD2. V dropped 1 base and J dropped 0; count of bases not matched to a gene: 6. The CDR3 runs to 17 residues. Germline V lookup: CDR1 PRHDT, CDR2 FYEKMQ (reference sequence). The CDR3 DNA reads TGTGCCAGCAGCTTAGAAGGTTCTAGCGGGAGCACAGATACGCAGTATTTT. Its protein is CASSLEGSSGSTDTQYF.

This clonotype was counted a few times. V gene TRBV29-1 combines with J gene TRBJ2-5; D possibly corresponds to TRBD1 (7 bases). CDR1 is SQVTM and CDR2 is ANQGSEA in the germline V gene. The CDR3 consists of 13 residues. Trimming took 8 bases from V and 1 from J, leaving 14 bases between them. Written as DNA, the CDR3 is TGCAGCTCCCGGAGGGGGCGCCAAGAGACCCAGTACTTC. Protein: CSSRRGRQETQYF. The full variable domain, its missing parts supplied by reference TRBV29-1 and TRBJ2-5, is SAVISQKPSRDICQRGTSLTIQCQVDSQVTMMFWYRQQPGQSLTLIATANQGSEATYESGFVIDKFPISRPNLTFSTLTVSNMSPEDSSIYLCSSRRGRQETQYFGPGTRLLVL.

This clonotype came up a few times. The chain recombines TRBV3-1 with TRBJ2-7; 8 bases are shared with TRBD1. Per the germline V gene, CDR1 is LGHDT and CDR2 is YNNKEL (reference sequence). This CDR3 has 14 residues. Trimming removed 5 bases from V and 5 bases from J; junction bases left unmatched: 8. As DNA, the CDR3 is TGTGCCAGCAGCGGACAGGGTTGGGGGAACGAGCAGTACTTC. Residues: CASSGQGWGNEQYF.

This clonotype has ten or more counts. At one end, the junction sequence differs from germline, possibly due to a read error. V gene TRBV7-2 combines with J gene TRBJ2-1, with 7 bases that match TRBD2. The germline V gene has CDR1 SGHTA and CDR2 FQGNSA. The CDR3 contains 15 residues. DNA for the CDR3: TGCGCCAGCAGCTTGGCGGGAGCTTCCTACAATGAGCAGTTCTTC. Protein product: CASSLAGASYNEQFF.

The table lists this clonotype with a few counts. This rearrangement joins TRBV20-1 to TRBJ2-1; D tentatively fits TRBD1 or TRBD2 (5 bases each). The CDR3 is 16 residues long. Germline V CDR1 and CDR2: DFQATT, SNEGSKA (reference sequence). V was shortened by 5 bases and J by 8 bases, with 25 bases between the two germline ends. The CDR3 region is CSAPGTAVRAYDEQFF. Written as DNA, the CDR3 is TGCAGTGCTCCTGGGACCGCCGTGAGGGCTTACGATGAGCAGTTCTTC.

This clonotype was seen many times. This chain links TRBV7-2 with TRBJ1-4; no clear D. Germline CDR1 is SGHTA and CDR2 is FQGNSA. The CDR3 contains 11 residues. V shed 3 bases and J shed 8 bases, with 4 bases lying between them. The CDR3, as DNA: TGTGCCAGCAGCTTTAACGAAAAACTGTTTTTT. Translated: CASSFNEKLFF.

This clonotype has more than one count but fewer than ten. The chain couples TRBV5-1 to TRBJ2-7; TRBD2 is a possible D gene (5 bases). The germline V and J ends were trimmed by 4 bases and 4 bases, with 18 bases remaining between them. The CDR3 consists of 15 residues. The germline gives CDR1 SGHRS, CDR2 YFSETQ. Here the CDR3 DNA reads TGCGCCAGCAGCGCGCTAACGGGGTCTTTTTACGAGCAGTACTTC. This codes for CASSALTGSFYEQYF.

This clonotype was seen a handful of times. This chain joins TRBV4-3 and TRBJ2-1; 7 bases are shared with TRBD2. The germline CDR1 and CDR2 sequences are LGHNA and YSLEER. The CDR3 is 14 amino acids. V was clipped by 3 bases and J by 9 bases; unmatched bases: 8. CDR3 sequence reads: CASSQGGRGIEQFF. In DNA form, the CDR3 reads TGCGCCAGCAGCCAGGGCGGGAGAGGTATTGAGCAGTTCTTC.

In its sample, this clonotype was seen a few times. The V gene is TRBV5-6, the J gene TRBJ2-7; D unresolved. Trimming stripped 4 bases from V and 6 bases from J, with 11 bases between. The germline CDR1 and CDR2 sequences are SGHDT and YYEEEE. The CDR3 has 12 residues. The CDR3 protein is CASSPAGLEQYF. CDR3 coding DNA: TGTGCCAGCAGCCCAGCAGGCCTCGAGCAGTACTTC.